The clone carrying this T cell receptor beta chain was recorded once. Its antigen is not known. The source of the sample is a study of shared clonotypes between healthy human individuals. Every subset's genomic DNA went evenly onto several immunoSEQ plates. Assay used: immunoSEQ multiplex PCR; TCRdb lists only in-frame clones, some missing. The table records around 1.4 million clones, about 98.5% of them present only once. Per the germline V gene, CDR1 is MNHNY and CDR2 is SVGAGI (reference sequence). The CDR3 extends over 13 amino acids. V was trimmed by 6 bases and J by 3 bases, leaving 10 bases between them. Study conclusions and caveats: Among the subsets, naive ones generally showed larger estimated richness than memory ones.

This sequence joins TRBV6-6 and TRBJ2-3; D is tentatively TRBD1 or TRBD2 (5 bases each). This TCR was sampled from a young man in good health. The sample was naive CD4+ T cells sorted from blood. Described subset: CD45RA+ positively selected. The CDR3 DNA reads as TGTGCCAGCAGCTGGGACCCAACAGATACGCAGTATTTT. This sequence encodes CASSWDPTDTQYF.